This T cell receptor beta chain was recorded in a study of blood T cells in healthy people across ages. Study findings and constraints: Higher diversity and more naive CD4+ cells were features of long-lived donors, compared to aged donors.

A second PCR of 7 to 11 cycles used a sample-barcoded 5' primer and a J-beta primer mix. Template switching added a 12-random-nucleotide identifier to every cDNA molecule. Using its own MiXCR run on the 5' RACE reads, TCRdb lists one record per CDR3 protein. This table has 710,000 or so distinct CDR3 sequences, approximately 21% appearing once. Around 9.5 milliliters of peripheral blood were drawn from each donor. This clonotype was seen at least ten times. The antigen remains unidentified. V lost 6 bases, J lost 3 bases, and 10 bases stayed unmatched. Per germline, CDR1 MNHNY and CDR2 SVGAGI (reference sequence). This CDR3 comprises 16 residues.

The V call is TRBV6-6, the J call TRBJ1-4; 7 bases align to TRBD1. This TCR came from a man aged 70 or older in good health. Sequencing was performed on blood. The CDR3 loop is CASSRNDRAANEKLFF. The CDR3 DNA follows: TGTGCCAGCAGCCGGAATGACAGGGCGGCTAATGAAAAACTGTTTTTT.